This TCR beta chain derives from a study of control samples from healthy donors and cancer patients. The CDR3 is made up of 15 amino acids. Germline CDR1 is LNHNV and CDR2 is YYDKDF (reference sequence). Deletions cut 8 bases from V and 3 bases from J, with 17 bases between. Only in-frame clones appear in the TCRdb table, and some are missing; sequencing was by immunoSEQ multiplex PCR. The table records around 64,000 clones, approximately 89% of them present only once. The chain combines TRBV15 with TRBJ2-1, with D maybe TRBD1 (6 bases). The sample taken for sequencing was PBMCs. This clonotype was sampled from a man in his 60s with colorectal cancer. This CDR3 is CATGRTVGYYNEQFF. The CDR3 DNA sequence: TGTGCCACCGGAAGGACAGTCGGGTACTACAATGAGCAGTTCTTC.